This TCR beta chain was found in a study of control samples from healthy donors and cancer patients. Data came from immunoSEQ multiplex PCR; TCRdb stores just in-frame clones and leaves some out. The data hold about 130,000 clones, with approximately 92% observed a single time. V was shortened by 3 bases and J by 7 bases, with 15 bases between the two germline ends. CDR3 length equals 15 residues. Germline V lookup: CDR1 KGHSH, CDR2 LQKENI. Input material: blood. The TCR sequence derives from a woman between 45 and 60 years old in good health. The chain has TRBV18 and TRBJ1-4, with D possibly matching TRBD1 (6 bases). The DNA of the CDR3 is TGTGCCAGCTCACCCGGACAGACTCGGGGTGAAAAACTGTTTTTT. This translates into CASSPGQTRGEKLFF.